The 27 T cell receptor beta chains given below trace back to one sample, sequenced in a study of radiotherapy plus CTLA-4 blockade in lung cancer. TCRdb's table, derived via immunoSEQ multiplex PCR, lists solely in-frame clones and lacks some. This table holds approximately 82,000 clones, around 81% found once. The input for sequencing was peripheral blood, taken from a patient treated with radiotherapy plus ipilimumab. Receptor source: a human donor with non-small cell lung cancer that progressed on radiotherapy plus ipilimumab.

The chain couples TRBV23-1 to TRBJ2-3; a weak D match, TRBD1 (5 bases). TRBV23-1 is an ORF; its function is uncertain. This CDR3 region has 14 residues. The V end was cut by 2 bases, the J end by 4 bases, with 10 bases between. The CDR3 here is CASSQGVGADTQYF. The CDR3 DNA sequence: TGCGCCAGCAGTCAAGGGGTAGGGGCAGATACGCAGTATTTT.

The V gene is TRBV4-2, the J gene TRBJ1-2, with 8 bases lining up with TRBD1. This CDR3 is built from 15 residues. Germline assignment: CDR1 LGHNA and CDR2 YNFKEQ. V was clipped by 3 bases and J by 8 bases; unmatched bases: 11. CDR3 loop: CASSHGQGEVGGYTF. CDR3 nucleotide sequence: TGTGCCAGCAGCCATGGACAGGGAGAAGTAGGCGGCTACACCTTC.

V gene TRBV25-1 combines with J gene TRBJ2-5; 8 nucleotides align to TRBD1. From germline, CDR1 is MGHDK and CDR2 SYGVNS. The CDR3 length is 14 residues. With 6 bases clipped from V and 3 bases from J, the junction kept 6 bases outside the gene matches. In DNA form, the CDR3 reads TGTGCCAGCAGGGCAACAGGGGGTAAAGAGACCCAGTACTTC. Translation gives CASRATGGKETQYF.

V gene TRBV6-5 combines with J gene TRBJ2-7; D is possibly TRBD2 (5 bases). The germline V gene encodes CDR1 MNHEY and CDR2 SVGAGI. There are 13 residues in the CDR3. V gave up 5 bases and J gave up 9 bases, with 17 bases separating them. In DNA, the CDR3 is TGTGCCAGCAGTCCGGGGTGGGGTAGGTTGCAGTACTTC. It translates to CASSPGWGRLQYF.

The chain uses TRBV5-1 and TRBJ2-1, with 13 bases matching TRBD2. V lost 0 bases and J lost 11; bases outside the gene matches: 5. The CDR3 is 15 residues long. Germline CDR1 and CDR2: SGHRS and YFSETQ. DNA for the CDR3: TGCGCCAGCAGCTTGGCCGGGACTAGCGGGGAGAAGCAGTTCTTC. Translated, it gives CASSLAGTSGEKQFF. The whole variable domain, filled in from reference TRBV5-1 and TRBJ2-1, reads KAGVTQTPRYLIKTRGQQVTLSCSPISGHRSVSWYQQTPGQGLQFLFEYFSETQRNKGNFPGRFSGRQFSNSRSEMNVSTLELGDSALYLCASSLAGTSGEKQFFGPGTRLTVL.

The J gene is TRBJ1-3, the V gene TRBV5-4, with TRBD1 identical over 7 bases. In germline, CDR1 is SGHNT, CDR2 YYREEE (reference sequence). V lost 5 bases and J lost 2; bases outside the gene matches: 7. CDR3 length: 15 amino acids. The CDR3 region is CASSRGQATGNTIYF. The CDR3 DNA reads TGTGCCAGCAGTCGTGGACAGGCGACTGGAAACACCATATATTTT.

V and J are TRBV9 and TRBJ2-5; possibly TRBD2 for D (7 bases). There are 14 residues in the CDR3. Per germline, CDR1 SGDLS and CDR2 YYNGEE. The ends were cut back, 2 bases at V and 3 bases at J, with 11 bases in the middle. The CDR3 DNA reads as TGTGCCAGCAGCGTTGGGGGGGCGGAAGAGACCCAGTACTTC. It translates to CASSVGGAEETQYF.

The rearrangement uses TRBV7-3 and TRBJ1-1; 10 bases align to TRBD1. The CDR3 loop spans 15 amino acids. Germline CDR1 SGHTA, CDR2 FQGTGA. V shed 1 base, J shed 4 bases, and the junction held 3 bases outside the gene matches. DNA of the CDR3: TGTGCCAGCAGCTTAAAGGGACAGGGGACCACTGAAGCTTTCTTT. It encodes CASSLKGQGTTEAFF.

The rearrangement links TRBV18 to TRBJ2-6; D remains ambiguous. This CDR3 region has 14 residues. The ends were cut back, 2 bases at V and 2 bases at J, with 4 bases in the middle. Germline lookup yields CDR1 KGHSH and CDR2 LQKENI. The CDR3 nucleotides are TGTGCCAGCTCACCAGTCCCTGGGGCCAACGTCCTGACTTTC. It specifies CASSPVPGANVLTF.

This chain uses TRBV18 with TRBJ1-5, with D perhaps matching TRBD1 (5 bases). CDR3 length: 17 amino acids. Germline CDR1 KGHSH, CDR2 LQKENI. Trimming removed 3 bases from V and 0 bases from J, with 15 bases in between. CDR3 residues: CASSPGVQGGSNQPQHF. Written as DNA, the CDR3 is TGTGCCAGCTCACCGGGGGTACAAGGCGGTAGCAATCAGCCCCAGCATTTT.

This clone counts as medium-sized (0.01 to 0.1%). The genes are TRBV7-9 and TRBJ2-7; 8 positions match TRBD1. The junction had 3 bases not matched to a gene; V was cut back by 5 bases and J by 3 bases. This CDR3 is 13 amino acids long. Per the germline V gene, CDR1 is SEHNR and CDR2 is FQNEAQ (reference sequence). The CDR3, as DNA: TGTGCCAGCAGCAGGACAGGGTTCTACGAGCAGTACTTC. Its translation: CASSRTGFYEQYF.

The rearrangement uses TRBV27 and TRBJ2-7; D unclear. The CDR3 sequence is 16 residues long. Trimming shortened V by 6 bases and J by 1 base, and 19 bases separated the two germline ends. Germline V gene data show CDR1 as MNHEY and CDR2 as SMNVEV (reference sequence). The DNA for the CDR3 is TGTGCCAGCAGATCTTACCCCTCAGGATCATCCTACGAGCAGTACTTC. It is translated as CASRSYPSGSSYEQYF.

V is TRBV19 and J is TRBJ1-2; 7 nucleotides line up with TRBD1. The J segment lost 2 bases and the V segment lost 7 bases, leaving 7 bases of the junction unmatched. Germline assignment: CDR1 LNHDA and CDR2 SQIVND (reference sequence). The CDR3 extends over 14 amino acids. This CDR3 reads CASTKSTGNYGYTF. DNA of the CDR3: TGTGCCAGTACCAAATCGACAGGGAACTATGGCTACACCTTC.

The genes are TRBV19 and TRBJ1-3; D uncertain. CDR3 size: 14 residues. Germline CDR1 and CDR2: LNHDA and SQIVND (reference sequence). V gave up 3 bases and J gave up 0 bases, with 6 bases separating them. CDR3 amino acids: CASSIGVSGNTIYF. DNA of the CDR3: TGTGCCAGTAGTATTGGAGTCTCTGGAAACACCATATATTTT. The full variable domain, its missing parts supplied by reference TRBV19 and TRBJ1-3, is DGGITQSPKYLFRKEGQNVTLSCEQNLNHDAMYWYRQDPGQGLRLIYYSQIVNDFQKGDIAEGYSVSREKKESFPLTVTSAQKNPTAFYLCASSIGVSGNTIYFGEGSWLTVV.

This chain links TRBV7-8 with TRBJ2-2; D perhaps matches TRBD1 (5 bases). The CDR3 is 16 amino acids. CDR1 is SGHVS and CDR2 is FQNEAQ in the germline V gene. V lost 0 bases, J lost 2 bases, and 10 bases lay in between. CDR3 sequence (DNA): TGTGCCAGCAGCTTAGCATCAGGGTTTAACACCGGGGAGCTGTTTTTT. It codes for CASSLASGFNTGELFF.

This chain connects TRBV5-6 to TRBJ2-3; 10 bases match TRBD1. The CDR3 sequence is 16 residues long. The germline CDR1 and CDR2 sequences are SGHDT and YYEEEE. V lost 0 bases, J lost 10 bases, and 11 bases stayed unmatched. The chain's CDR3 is CASSLVWTGGAKAQYF. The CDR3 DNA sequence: TGTGCCAGCAGCTTGGTTTGGACAGGGGGGGCAAAGGCGCAGTATTTT.

DNA of the CDR3: TGTGCCAGCTCACCAAGACAGGGGGCGCCCACCGGGGAGCTGTTTTTT. Translating it yields CASSPRQGAPTGELFF. The chain couples TRBV18 to TRBJ2-2; 10 bases align to TRBD1. The germline CDR1 and CDR2 sequences are KGHSH and LQKENI. V lost 2 bases, J lost 4 bases, and 4 bases stayed unmatched. This CDR3 has 16 amino acids.

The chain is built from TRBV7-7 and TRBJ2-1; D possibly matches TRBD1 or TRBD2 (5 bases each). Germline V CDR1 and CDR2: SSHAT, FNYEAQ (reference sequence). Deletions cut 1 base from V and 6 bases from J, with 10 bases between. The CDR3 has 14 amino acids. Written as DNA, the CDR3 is TGTGCCAGCAGCTTAGAGGGTGGGGGCAATGAGCAGTTCTTC. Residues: CASSLEGGGNEQFF.

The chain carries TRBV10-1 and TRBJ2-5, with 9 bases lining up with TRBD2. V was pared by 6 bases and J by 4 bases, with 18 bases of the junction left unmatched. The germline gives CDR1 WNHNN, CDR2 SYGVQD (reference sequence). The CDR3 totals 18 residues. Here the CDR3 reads CASRTPYPERGASETQYF. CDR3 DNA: TGCGCCAGCAGGACGCCTTATCCCGAGCGGGGGGCCTCAGAGACCCAGTACTTC.

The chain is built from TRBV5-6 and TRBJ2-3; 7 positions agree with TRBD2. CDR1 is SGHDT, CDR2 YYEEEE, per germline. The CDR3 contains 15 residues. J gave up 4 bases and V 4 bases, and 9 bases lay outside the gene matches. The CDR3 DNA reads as TGTGCCAGCAGCCTAAAAGCGGGGAAGCCAGATACGCAGTATTTT. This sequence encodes CASSLKAGKPDTQYF.

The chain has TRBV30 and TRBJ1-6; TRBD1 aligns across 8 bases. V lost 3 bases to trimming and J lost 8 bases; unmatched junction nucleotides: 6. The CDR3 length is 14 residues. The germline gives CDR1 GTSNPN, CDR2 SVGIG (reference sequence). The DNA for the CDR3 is TGTGCCTGGAGCCTTCAGGGGGCCTATTCACCCCTCCACTTT. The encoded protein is CAWSLQGAYSPLHF.

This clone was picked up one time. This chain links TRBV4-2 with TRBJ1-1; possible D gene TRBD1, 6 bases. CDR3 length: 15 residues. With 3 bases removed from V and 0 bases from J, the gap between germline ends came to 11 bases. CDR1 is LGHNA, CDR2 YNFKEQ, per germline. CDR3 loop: CASSQAGQMNTEAFF. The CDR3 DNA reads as TGTGCCAGCAGCCAGGCTGGACAGATGAACACTGAAGCTTTCTTT.

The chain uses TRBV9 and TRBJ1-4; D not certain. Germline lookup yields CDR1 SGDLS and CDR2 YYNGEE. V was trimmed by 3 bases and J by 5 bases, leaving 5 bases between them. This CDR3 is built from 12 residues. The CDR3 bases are TGTGCCAGCAGCGAGGAGAATGAAAAACTGTTTTTT. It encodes CASSEENEKLFF.

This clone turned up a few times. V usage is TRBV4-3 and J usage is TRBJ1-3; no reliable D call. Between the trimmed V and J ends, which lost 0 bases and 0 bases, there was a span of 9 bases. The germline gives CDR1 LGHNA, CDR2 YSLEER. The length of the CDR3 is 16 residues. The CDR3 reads CASSQDGPGSGNTIYF. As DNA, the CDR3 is TGCGCCAGCAGCCAAGATGGTCCAGGCTCTGGAAACACCATATATTTT.

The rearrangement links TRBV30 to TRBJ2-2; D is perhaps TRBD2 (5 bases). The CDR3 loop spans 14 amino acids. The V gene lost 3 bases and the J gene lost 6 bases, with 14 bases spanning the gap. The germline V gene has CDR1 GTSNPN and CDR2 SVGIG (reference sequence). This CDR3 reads CAWSKVEVAGELFF. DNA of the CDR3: TGTGCCTGGAGCAAGGTGGAGGTGGCCGGGGAGCTGTTTTTT.

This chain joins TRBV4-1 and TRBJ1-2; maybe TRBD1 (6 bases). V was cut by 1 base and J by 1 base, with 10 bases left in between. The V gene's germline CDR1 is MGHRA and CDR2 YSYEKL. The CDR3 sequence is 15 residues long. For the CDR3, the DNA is TGCGCCAGCAGCCAAGGGCAGGGGAATAACTATGGCTACACCTTC. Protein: CASSQGQGNNYGYTF.

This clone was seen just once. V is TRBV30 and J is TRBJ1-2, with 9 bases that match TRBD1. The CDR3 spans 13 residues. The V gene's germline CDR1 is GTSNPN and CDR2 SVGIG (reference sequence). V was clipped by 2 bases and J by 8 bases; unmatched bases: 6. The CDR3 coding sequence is TGTGCCTGGAGTCGACAGGGGGTAGAGGGCTACACCTTC. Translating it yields CAWSRQGVEGYTF.